This record covers a single TCR beta chain. As yet, its antigen is unknown. With V trimmed by 6 bases and J by 3 bases, 11 bases remained unmatched. Per the germline V gene, CDR1 is SNHLY and CDR2 is FYNNEI. This CDR3 has 16 amino acids. Sequencing used immunoSEQ multiplex PCR; TCRdb keeps in-frame clones, though not all of them. The sample shows about 65,000 clones, approximately 86% of them seen only once. These data belong to a study of glioma-infiltrating T cells after dendritic cell vaccination. Study summary: Treatment, given 2003 to 2012, was autologous tumor lysate-pulsed dendritic cell vaccination. Study-wide points: Only a small number of patients had complete blood and tumor samples.

Stated time point: after dendritic cell vaccination, including at tumor progression/relapse. Before vaccination, two weeks after the third vaccination, and at progression, PBMC were collected. This chain joins TRBV2 and TRBJ2-7; 10 positions agree with TRBD1. The source of this sequence is a human donor with glioblastoma. The sample was blood, taken after dendritic cell vaccination. The CDR3 protein is CASSGQGVSGNYEQYF. DNA for the CDR3: TGTGCCAGCAGCGGACAGGGGGTCAGCGGGAACTACGAGCAGTACTTC.